The sequence of this T cell receptor (beta chain) was determined in a study of shared clonotypes between healthy human individuals (dated by TCRdb to between 2020 and 2021). Background for the entire study: A few men and a couple of women, aged 18 to 49 years, made up the cohort. For each donor, CD4 naive and CD4 memory were each given three plates, CD8 naive was given two plates, and CD8 memory was given one plate. To estimate repertoire size and how much clonotypes are shared between individuals, the study performed deep sequencing of blood TCR repertoires from five healthy adults. To increase sequencing depth and limit assay-specific biases, different laboratories used diverse techniques to prepare libraries and sequence TCR repertoires. Leukapheresis yielded between about 0.85 and 9.5 billion PBMCs per donor.

About this clone itself: Its antigen has not been determined. The sample holds no much larger clone one base away, and base qualities are not on file.

Using the deep immunoSEQ assay, TCR CDR3 regions were amplified from genomic DNA by multiplex PCR. For each cell subset, the extracted genomic DNA was distributed evenly across all wells of several immunoSEQ 96-well plates, and each plate served as one replicate. For sorted subsets, around 0.2 ug of genomic DNA, equivalent to around 30,000 T cell genomes, went into each replicate PCR. The purified libraries were quantified using a Qubit 3.0 fluorometer, sized with a Bioanalyzer 2100, and then quantified again using the KAPA Library Quantification kit. A separate single-read 150-cycle Illumina NextSeq 550 flow cell was used to sequence each immunoSEQ 96-well plate. In the original analysis: Because only junctional sequences without quality scores were contained in the immunoSEQ output, filtering matching that applied to full-length reads could not be performed. To assign V/J genes and CDR3, sequences were annotated against IMGT germline references using PyIR, a Python wrapper for IgBLAST v1.9. Reads were removed for weak V/J assignments (E-value above 1e-6), missing CDR3, stop codons, out-of-frame junctions, or ambiguous translated residues. V3J clonotypes were defined as sequences sharing the same inferred V gene, J gene, and CDR3 amino acid sequence. The percentage overlap between two repertoires was calculated by dividing the number of shared unique clonotypes by the size of the smaller repertoire. Repertoire richness was assessed with RTK rarefaction, the Chao1 estimator, and Recon v2.1 estimates of unobserved clonotypes. OLGA was used to compute generation probabilities for all TCRbeta clonotypes that the gDNA method yielded from a handful of donors. TCRdb re-hosts the immuneACCESS table, in-frame sequences only. Its copies lack some clones; in the studies checked, an unresolved V gene accounts for under half of them, and the cause for the rest is not known. Clone size and the V and J calls come from that table; the DNA yielded D and trimming. In all, the sample holds more than 550,000 clones, and roughly 72% of those were seen once. The ten largest clones represent more than 1.5% of the sample.

The donors were healthy, HIV-negative adults with no recently reported acute infections or vaccinations. All donors were Caucasian adults living in Nashville, Tennessee, USA. CD4+ T cells were enriched by magnetic negative selection; naive cells were then positively selected on CD45RA, and the negative fraction formed the memory subset. Blood was collected by leukapheresis, and PBMCs were isolated by Ficoll-Histopaque density gradient centrifugation and then cryopreserved in liquid nitrogen vapor phase. Purity and quantity of every magnetically sorted T cell population were checked by analytical flow cytometry. Genomic DNA was isolated from each sorted fraction and quantified by UV absorbance on a Nanodrop 2000c. On the study overall, not on this receptor specifically: Pairwise subsampling indicated that sequencing depth was expected to affect the degree of clonotype sharing among donors. Compared with non-shared clonotypes, clonotypes shared by all four sorted-subset donors had higher generation probabilities. Across a handful of donors, roughly 5% of naive CD4, more than 3% of naive CD8, approximately 2.5% of memory CD4, and approximately 0.4% of memory CD8 clonotypes were shared. Larger estimated clonotype richness was generally found for naive subsets than for memory subsets. Sampling was restricted to blood, and TCR repertoires in tissue are likely to differ from TCR repertoires in blood. Incomplete sequencing was indicated by rarefaction of sorted-subset datasets, despite the large sequencing depth. Because the study included a small number of donors, the genetic and exposure-history diversity represented was limited.

The sequenced sample was memory CD4+ T cells sorted from blood. Explained via the paper, the cell subset or site label denotes: CD45RA-negative fraction. This TCR came from a woman aged 30 to 39 in good health.

Read as DNA, the sequence is TGTGCCAGCTCAGTGTTGGCGGGAGATGTCAATGAGCAGTTCTTC. Its amino acids are CASSVLAGDVNEQFF. The rearranged chain carries TRBV18 and TRBJ2-1; TRBD2 matches 7 bases in the middle. V trim: 5 bases; J trim: 6 bases; unmatched bases: 10. From a lookup of the germline V gene, CDR1 and CDR2 are KGHSH and LQKENI. The CDR3 goes from the cysteine to the phenylalanine over 15 residues. Just the 45-base CDR3 DNA is kept, in frame starting at base 1. The entire variable domain, with the stretches around the CDR3 drawn from the reference TRBV18 and TRBJ2-1 proteins, is NAGVMQNPRHLVRRRGQEARLRCSPMKGHSHVYWYRQLPEEGLKFMVYLQKENIIDESGMPKERFSAEFPKEGPSILRIQQVVRGDSAAYFCASSVLAGDVNEQFFGPGTRLTVL.